The 8 T cell receptor beta chains in this list originate from one sample, sequenced in a study of CD8 T cells in ankylosing spondylitis. TCRdb re-derived calls from the 5' RACE reads in MiXCR, one entry per CDR3 protein. Among just over 350,000 distinct CDR3 sequences listed, 20% were seen once. The sequencing sample was made of blood, either unsorted or a sorted T cell fraction (not recorded which). These receptors were collected from a male donor with ankylosing spondylitis or in good health (not recorded which).

V gene TRBV5-5 combines with J gene TRBJ2-1; no reliable D call. This CDR3 comprises 14 residues. V lost 0 bases and J 4 bases, leaving 8 bases between the germline ends. CDR1 and CDR2 (germline): SGHKS, YYEKEE (reference sequence). The CDR3 region has the DNA TGTGCCAGCAGCTTGGATGAGGTTTACAATGAGCAGTTCTTC. Protein sequence: CASSLDEVYNEQFF. Together with reference TRBV5-5 and TRBJ2-1, the CDR3 gives the full variable domain: DAGVTQSPTHLIKTRGQQVTLRCSPISGHKSVSWYQQVLGQGPQFIFQYYEKEERGRGNFPDRFSARQFPNYSSELNVNALLLGDSALYLCASSLDEVYNEQFFGPGTRLTVL.

This clonotype showed up just a few times. V usage is TRBV20-1 and J usage is TRBJ1-3; D possibly corresponds to TRBD1 (6 bases). V was cut by 6 bases and J by 3 bases, with 12 bases left in between. The germline gives CDR1 DFQATT, CDR2 SNEGSKA (reference sequence). The CDR3 is made up of 13 amino acids. The CDR3 DNA sequence: TGCAGTGCCAAGGGGGGGCTTGGAAACACCATATATTTT. It translates to CSAKGGLGNTIYF.

This clonotype was counted only a few times. The chain employs TRBV29-1 and TRBJ2-3; 8 bases line up with TRBD1. V lost 8 bases, J lost 4 bases, and 11 bases stayed unmatched. The CDR3 is 14 amino acids. Germline V gives CDR1 SQVTM, CDR2 ANQGSEA. The CDR3 nucleotides read TGCAGCTTTGCATGGACAGGGCCCTCAGATACGCAGTATTTT. Translating gives CSFAWTGPSDTQYF.

This clonotype turned up a few times. This chain connects TRBV10-3 to TRBJ1-4; D remains unclear. CDR3 length: 13 residues. In germline, CDR1 is ENHRY, CDR2 SYGVKD. V was cut by 6 bases and J by 4 bases, with 9 bases left in between. The CDR3 DNA sequence: TGTGCCATCAGGGACGTTAATAATGAAAAACTGTTTTTT. Amino acid sequence: CAIRDVNNEKLFF.

This clonotype has a handful of counts. The chain couples TRBV4-1 to TRBJ2-5; 13 nucleotides line up with TRBD2. The CDR3 contains 17 residues. Germline-derived CDR1 and CDR2 are MGHRA and YSYEKL. V lost 4 bases, J lost 3 bases, and 8 bases stayed unmatched. The CDR3 DNA is TGCGCCAGCAGCCCCCGAACAGGACTAGCGGGGGAAGAGACCCAGTACTTC. As protein: CASSPRTGLAGEETQYF.

The chain has TRBV5-5 and TRBJ2-1, with D perhaps TRBD1 (6 bases). The V end lost 5 bases, the J end lost 3 bases, and 9 bases lay between the germline ends. There are 13 residues in the CDR3. Germline V gene lookup returns CDR1 SGHKS and CDR2 YYEKEE (reference sequence). The CDR3 DNA sequence: TGTGCCAGCAGGACAGGAGACTACAATGAGCAGTTCTTC. This gives the protein CASRTGDYNEQFF. The full variable domain, rest sourced from reference TRBV5-5 and TRBJ2-1, is DAGVTQSPTHLIKTRGQQVTLRCSPISGHKSVSWYQQVLGQGPQFIFQYYEKEERGRGNFPDRFSARQFPNYSSELNVNALLLGDSALYLCASRTGDYNEQFFGPGTRLTVL.

The rearrangement uses TRBV2 and TRBJ2-6; 8 bases align to TRBD1. The CDR3 consists of 17 residues. V lost 7 bases and J lost 1; bases outside the gene matches: 9. Germline V CDR1 and CDR2: SNHLY, FYNNEI. CDR3 amino acids: CASTAGQGWSGANVLTF. The DNA of the CDR3 is TGTGCCAGCACCGCCGGACAGGGATGGTCTGGGGCCAACGTCCTGACTTTC.

This clonotype turned up a few times. The chain uses TRBV5-1 and TRBJ2-1; a possible D gene is TRBD1 (6 bases). Germline assignment: CDR1 SGHRS and CDR2 YFSETQ. CDR3 length equals 15 residues. Between the trimmed V and J ends, which lost 4 bases and 0 bases, there was a span of 11 bases. The CDR3 region is CASSPKQGSYNEQFF. CDR3 nucleotide sequence: TGCGCCAGCAGCCCAAAACAGGGCTCCTACAATGAGCAGTTCTTC.